This T cell receptor (beta chain) was sequenced during a study of CD8 T cells in ankylosing spondylitis. On this clonotype: Its antigen is currently unknown.

Study-level findings and limits: Ankylosing spondylitis blood appeared to be characterized by a TCR beta motif of about eight highly homologous variants.

MiXCR was run by TCRdb on the 5' RACE reads, yielding one entry per CDR3 protein. The table has more than 100,000 distinct CDR3 sequences, 15% to 20% seen once; the top ten hold around a third. V dropped 2 bases and J dropped 4 bases, with 17 bases sitting between them. This CDR3 region has 15 residues. CDR1 is DFQATT, CDR2 SNEGSKA, per germline (reference sequence). The sample was blood, either unsorted or a sorted T cell fraction (not recorded which). This clonotype was obtained from a male donor with ankylosing spondylitis. The J gene is TRBJ1-2, the V gene TRBV20-1, with D uncertain. The CDR3 nucleotides are TGCAGTGCTAGACTGGTAGGATTAATTTGCTATGGCTACACCTTC. Residues: CSARLVGLICYGYTF.